A selection of T cell receptor beta chains follows, all from one sample in a study of cytomegalovirus exposure and HLA in healthy donors. The protocol was immunoSEQ multiplex PCR, while the TCRdb copy is restricted to in-frame clones and leaves out a portion. This table lists some 120,000 clones. Sample: PBMCs. All receptors derive from a man between 18 and 35 years old in good health and CMV-seronegative. Each CDR3 is given with its conserved first and last residue. A D gene is named only where the DNA matches it firmly.

j_gene,v_gene,d_gene,CDR3aa,CDR3nt
TRBJ2-5,TRBV2,NA,CASSGPPTKETQYF,TGTGCCAGCAGTGGCCCCCCTACGAAGGAGACCCAGTACTTC
TRBJ2-6,TRBV19,NA,CASSIMSSGANVLTF,TGTGCCAGTAGTATTATGAGTTCTGGGGCCAACGTCCTGACTTTC
TRBJ2-7,TRBV9,NA,CASSSRPTAAYEQYF,TGTGCCAGCAGCTCCCGTCCGACAGCCGCCTACGAGCAGTACTTC
TRBJ1-5,TRBV27,NA,CASSFVGGNQPQHF,TGTGCCAGCAGTTTTGTAGGGGGCAATCAGCCCCAGCATTTT
TRBJ1-3,TRBV7-2,NA,CASSRSNGNTIYF,TGTGCCAGCAGCCGATCTAACGGAAACACCATATATTTT
TRBJ2-3,TRBV7-9,NA,CASSLVGGSGADTQYF,TGTGCCAGCAGCTTAGTAGGAGGGAGTGGTGCAGATACGCAGTATTTT
TRBJ2-3,TRBV6-5,TRBD2,CASSYLGTGGTDTQYF,TGTGCCAGCAGTTACTTGGGCACGGGGGGAACAGATACGCAGTATTTT
TRBJ1-1,TRBV11-1,TRBD1,CASSARGQGYTEAFF,TGTGCCAGCAGCGCACGGGGACAGGGCTACACTGAAGCTTTCTTT
TRBJ2-7,TRBV29-1,NA,CSVEGGGSYEQYF,TGCAGCGTTGAAGGAGGCGGTTCCTACGAGCAGTACTTC
TRBJ1-5,TRBV9,TRBD1,CASSSRGTAFNQPQHF,TGTGCCAGCAGCTCCAGGGGGACAGCCTTCAATCAGCCCCAGCATTTT
TRBJ1-2,TRBV19,NA,CASSIVRGGYTF,TGTGCCAGTAGTATCGTCAGGGGAGGCTACACCTTC
TRBJ2-1,TRBV9,TRBD2,CASSVGGGGTRKVEQFF,TGTGCCAGCAGCGTAGGGGGCGGGGGGACTCGTAAGGTAGAGCAGTTCTTC
TRBJ1-5,TRBV19,NA,CASSWDAGNQPQHF,TGTGCCAGTAGTTGGGACGCGGGGAATCAGCCCCAGCATTTT
TRBJ2-7,TRBV19,TRBD1,CASGQVSSYEQYF,TGTGCCAGTGGACAGGTTAGCTCCTACGAGCAGTACTTC
TRBJ1-1,TRBV18,NA,CASSPPGGEAFF,TGTGCCAGCTCACCACCGGGGGGGGAAGCTTTCTTT
TRBJ2-5,TRBV9,NA,CASSLEIAGTETQYF,TGTGCCAGCAGCCTTGAAATAGCTGGCACAGAGACCCAGTACTTC
TRBJ2-1,TRBV29-1,TRBD1,CSGDRGAYNEQFF,TGCAGCGGGGACAGGGGCGCCTACAATGAGCAGTTCTTC
TRBJ1-5,TRBV7-3,TRBD1,CASSPGQGQPQHF,TGTGCCAGCAGCCCGGGACAGGGTCAGCCCCAGCATTTT
TRBJ2-1,TRBV30,NA,CAWSHWLPGGNNEQFF,TGTGCCTGGAGTCATTGGCTTCCCGGAGGGAACAATGAGCAGTTCTTC
TRBJ1-2,TRBV28,NA,CASRLRTGENYGYTF,TGTGCCAGCAGACTACGCACGGGAGAGAACTATGGCTACACCTTC
TRBJ1-1,TRBV28,TRBD1,CASSLTGALNTEAFF,TGTGCCAGCAGTTTGACAGGGGCGCTGAACACTGAAGCTTTCTTT
TRBJ2-1,TRBV13,TRBD1,CASSTRDRVEGTNNEQFF,TGTGCCAGCAGCACACGGGACAGGGTAGAAGGGACCAACAATGAGCAGTTCTTC
TRBJ2-5,TRBV6-5,NA,CASSYSMAEAEETQYF,TGTGCCAGCAGTTACTCGATGGCGGAAGCAGAAGAGACCCAGTACTTC
TRBJ2-2,TRBV5-6,NA,CASSKTGRELFF,TGTGCCAGCAGCAAGACGGGTCGGGAGCTGTTTTTT
TRBJ2-1,TRBV7-2,TRBD1,CASMRDPGQEQFF,TGTGCCAGCATGAGAGATCCGGGACAGGAGCAGTTCTTC
TRBJ2-1,TRBV18,NA,CASSLSGSSYNEQFF,TGTGCCAGCTCACTAAGCGGGTCCTCCTACAATGAGCAGTTCTTC
TRBJ1-2,TRBV6-1,NA,CASSIQGNYGYTF,TGTGCCAGCAGCATACAGGGCAACTATGGCTACACCTTC
TRBJ2-5,TRBV29-1,NA,CSVPPRVQETQYF,TGCAGCGTCCCCCCGAGGGTCCAAGAGACCCAGTACTTC
TRBJ2-5,TRBV9,NA,CASSVGRETQYF,TGTGCCAGCAGCGTAGGTCGAGAGACCCAGTACTTC
TRBJ1-3,TRBV15,TRBD1,CATSGSGQNSSGNTIYF,TGTGCCACCAGCGGATCGGGACAGAACTCCTCTGGAAACACCATATATTTT
TRBJ1-4,TRBV18,NA,CASSLVHDPSREKLFF,TGTGCCAGCTCACTAGTACACGACCCTTCGAGGGAAAAACTGTTTTTT
TRBJ1-2,TRBV5-6,TRBD1,CASSSGGGYGYTF,TGTGCCAGCAGTTCAGGGGGCGGATATGGCTACACCTTC
TRBJ2-7,TRBV9,TRBD1,CASSPRRDSLYSYEQYF,TGTGCCAGCAGCCCAAGAAGGGACAGCCTCTACTCCTACGAGCAGTACTTC
TRBJ1-4,TRBV28,NA,CASSQQNQGVVTNEKLFF,TGTGCCAGCAGCCAACAAAATCAGGGTGTAGTCACTAATGAAAAACTGTTTTTT
TRBJ2-3,TRBV2,TRBD1,CASRSTGATDTQYF,TGTGCCAGCAGATCGACAGGGGCAACAGATACGCAGTATTTT
TRBJ2-1,TRBV29-1,TRBD1,CSVAGQGAGNEQFF,TGCAGCGTGGCGGGACAGGGGGCAGGCAATGAGCAGTTCTTC
TRBJ1-1,TRBV9,TRBD1,CASSPRDRYMNTEAFF,TGTGCCAGCAGCCCGCGGGACAGGTACATGAACACTGAAGCTTTCTTT
TRBJ2-3,TRBV19,TRBD2,CASSPGTSGLDTQYF,TGTGCCAGTAGCCCTGGGACTAGCGGTTTGGATACGCAGTATTTT
TRBJ1-1,TRBV19,NA,CASMSGREATEAFF,TGTGCCAGTATGTCCGGTCGGGAGGCCACTGAAGCTTTCTTT
TRBJ2-7,TRBV27,NA,CASSITGGGGPGYF,TGTGCCAGCAGTATAACAGGAGGGGGGGGCCCAGGGTACTTC
TRBJ1-5,TRBV2,NA,CASSGLGGAGQPQHF,TGTGCCAGCAGCGGGTTGGGGGGGGCTGGGCAGCCCCAGCATTTT
TRBJ1-1,TRBV7-9,NA,CASSPWTGKATEAFF,TGTGCCAGCAGTCCCTGGACGGGGAAGGCCACTGAAGCTTTCTTT
TRBJ2-7,TRBV2,TRBD1,CASSEGTGRAYEQYF,TGTGCCAGCAGTGAAGGGACAGGGCGAGCCTACGAGCAGTACTTC
TRBJ2-7,TRBV5-1,NA,CASSLDPGNPYEQYF,TGCGCCAGCAGCTTGGACCCAGGGAACCCCTACGAGCAGTACTTC
TRBJ1-2,TRBV10-2,TRBD1,CASSEFFRQGDYGYTF,TGCGCCAGCAGTGAGTTTTTTCGACAGGGGGACTATGGCTACACCTTC
TRBJ2-1,TRBV5-4,TRBD2,CASSSPESGRAHEQFF,TGTGCCAGCAGCTCCCCGGAGAGCGGGAGGGCACATGAGCAGTTCTTC
TRBJ2-2,TRBV28,NA,CASSSGDTGELFF,TGTGCCAGCTCTTCAGGGGACACCGGGGAGCTGTTTTTT
TRBJ1-1,TRBV19,NA,CASSINRGNTEAFF,TGTGCCAGTAGTATAAATCGAGGGAACACTGAAGCTTTCTTT
TRBJ2-7,TRBV10-3,NA,CAISDLGQYEQYF,TGTGCCATCAGTGACCTGGGACAATACGAGCAGTACTTC
TRBJ2-7,TRBV6-5,TRBD2,CASSQYSGRAYEQYF,TGTGCCAGCAGTCAGTATAGCGGGAGGGCCTACGAGCAGTACTTC
TRBJ2-1,TRBV11-3,TRBD2,CASSESGRASEQFF,TGTGCCAGCTCGGAGAGCGGGAGGGCCTCTGAGCAGTTCTTC
TRBJ2-5,TRBV7-9,TRBD1,CASSWGQGARSETQYF,TGTGCCAGCAGCTGGGGACAGGGGGCGCGTTCGGAGACCCAGTACTTC
TRBJ1-6,TRBV18,NA,CASPEKGVSENSPLHF,TGTGCCAGCCCCGAGAAGGGAGTATCAGAGAATTCACCCCTCCACTTT
TRBJ2-7,TRBV9,TRBD2,CASSAWDGGEQYF,TGTGCCAGCAGCGCGTGGGACGGGGGGGAGCAGTACTTC
TRBJ2-1,TRBV14,TRBD2,CASTKAGGLYNEQFF,TGTGCCAGCACCAAAGCGGGGGGTCTCTACAATGAGCAGTTCTTC
TRBJ2-2,TRBV7-9,TRBD1,CASSPLGGTALTGELFF,TGTGCCAGCAGCCCGTTAGGTGGGACAGCCCTCACCGGGGAGCTGTTTTTT
TRBJ1-1,TRBV30,NA,CAWRREIEAFF,TGTGCCTGGAGAAGGGAGATTGAAGCTTTCTTT
TRBJ1-2,TRBV6-5,TRBD1,CASSQQGVLGYTF,TGTGCCAGCAGTCAACAGGGGGTACTTGGCTACACCTTC
TRBJ2-2,TRBV19,NA,CALATGELFF,TGTGCCCTAGCCACCGGGGAGCTGTTTTTT